This TCR beta chain appears in the sequencing data of a study of blood T cell repertoires in COVID-19. Whole-study context: Some COVID-19 samples were acute and others convalescent; all came from the United States, Italy and Spain.

Authors' data handling: Amplification of reference gene primers provided the estimated nucleated cell counts. The protocol was immunoSEQ multiplex PCR, while the TCRdb copy is restricted to in-frame clones and leaves out a portion. Clone size and V and J calls were adopted from that table, with D and trimming inferred from the DNA. The sample has 150,000 to 200,000 clones, under 90% seen once. This clone was found once. Trimming removed 1 base from V and 4 bases from J, with 10 bases in between. Germline V gene data show CDR1 as LNHNV and CDR2 as YYDKDF (reference sequence). The CDR3 totals 15 residues.

The gene calls are TRBV15 and TRBJ1-4, with D perhaps TRBD1 (5 bases). The receptor comes from a woman aged 80 or over with acute or convalescent COVID-19. Sequenced material: peripheral blood. CDR3 region: CATSRGGAGNEKLFF. The CDR3 DNA follows: TGTGCCACCAGCAGAGGGGGCGCTGGTAATGAAAAACTGTTTTTT.